This T cell receptor beta chain was recovered during a study of identical twins. Between the trimmed V and J ends, which lost 3 bases and 1 base, there was a span of 10 bases. Per germline, CDR1 MNHEY and CDR2 SMNVEV (reference sequence). There are 14 residues in the CDR3. Template switching (which added a universal primer site) was used, and cDNA carried unique molecular identifiers. Each CDR3 protein is one row after TCRdb ran MiXCR on the 5' RACE reads. Of about 700,000 distinct CDR3 sequences listed, over 8.5% are singletons. These same data were also listed under a study on yellow fever vaccine responses in identical twins.

The sequence was obtained from a woman in her late teens or twenties in good health. This chain joins TRBV27 and TRBJ2-7, with D unclear. The sequenced sample consisted of PBMCs. CDR3 nucleotides: TGTGCCAGCAGTTTTAGGCGCGGTTCCTACGAGCAGTACTTC. This codes for CASSFRRGSYEQYF.